The rows below give T cell receptor beta chains drawn from one sample of a study of T cell responses to AZD1222 COVID-19 vaccine. Clones were read by immunoSEQ multiplex PCR, and TCRdb kept only the in-frame ones, dropping some. The sample records 68,000 or so clones, 88% being singletons. The sequencing here drew on peripheral blood, taken on day 0 of AZD1222 vaccination. The receptors were sampled from an adult in good health. CDR3s include the opening cysteine and the closing phenylalanine or tryptophan. The order of the fields is V gene, D gene, clone size, J gene, CDR3 DNA, CDR3 protein. The D gene is left open where the match is weak. Not all rows give a size; the values are once, few, many and, for expanded clones, a class.

v_gene: TRBV6-5; d_gene: .; abundance: .; j_gene: TRBJ2-7; CDR3nt: TGTGCCAGCAGGAGCCGGGACTCCTACGAGCAGTACTTC; CDR3aa: CASRSRDSYEQYF
v_gene: TRBV11-2; d_gene: .; abundance: .; j_gene: TRBJ2-5; CDR3nt: TGTGCCAGCAGCTGGGCACAGCAAGAGACCCAGTACTTC; CDR3aa: CASSWAQQETQYF
v_gene: TRBV6-5; d_gene: TRBD1; abundance: .; j_gene: TRBJ1-6; CDR3nt: TGTGCCAGCCGAGGGGGCGCAGTCCATAATTCACCCCTCCACTTT; CDR3aa: CASRGGAVHNSPLHF
v_gene: TRBV9; d_gene: TRBD1; abundance: .; j_gene: TRBJ2-7; CDR3nt: TGTGCCAGCAGCGTAGCGGGACAGGGTGGGTACGAGCAGTACTTC; CDR3aa: CASSVAGQGGYEQYF
v_gene: TRBV6-5; d_gene: TRBD1; abundance: .; j_gene: TRBJ2-7; CDR3nt: TGTGCCAGTTTCGTCAGGGGGCTTTACGAGCAGTACTTC; CDR3aa: CASFVRGLYEQYF
v_gene: TRBV11-2; d_gene: .; abundance: .; j_gene: TRBJ2-5; CDR3nt: TGTGCCAGCAGCTTGCCGGGGGTAGCGGAGGAAGTGACCCAGTACTTC; CDR3aa: CASSLPGVAEEVTQYF
v_gene: TRBV11-2; d_gene: .; abundance: .; j_gene: TRBJ2-2; CDR3nt: TGTGCCAGCAGCTTAGAACGGGGGATCGCCGGGGAGCTGTTTTTT; CDR3aa: CASSLERGIAGELFF
v_gene: TRBV7-2; d_gene: .; abundance: once; j_gene: TRBJ2-1; CDR3nt: TGTGCCAGCAGCTTGTTATGGGGGGTGGGAGTCAATGAGCAGTTCTTC; CDR3aa: CASSLLWGVGVNEQFF
v_gene: TRBV28; d_gene: TRBD2; abundance: few; j_gene: TRBJ2-7; CDR3nt: TGTGCCAGCAGTTCTCCGGGAGGATTACCTTACGAGCAGTACTTC; CDR3aa: CASSSPGGLPYEQYF
v_gene: TRBV7-2; d_gene: .; abundance: .; j_gene: TRBJ1-1; CDR3nt: TGTGCCAGCAGCTTAGGGAGGGGGAACACTGAAGCTTTCTTT; CDR3aa: CASSLGRGNTEAFF
v_gene: TRBV10-3; d_gene: .; abundance: few; j_gene: TRBJ2-1; CDR3nt: TGTGCCATCAGTGAGGGCTCCTACAATGAGCAGTTCTTC; CDR3aa: CAISEGSYNEQFF
v_gene: TRBV5-1; d_gene: .; abundance: .; j_gene: TRBJ2-1; CDR3nt: TGCGCCAGCAGCTTATTGATGAGACTTGGATACAATGAGCAGTTCTTC; CDR3aa: CASSLLMRLGYNEQFF
v_gene: TRBV6-5; d_gene: .; abundance: .; j_gene: TRBJ2-7; CDR3nt: TGTGCCAGCAGTTACTTGTCGTCAGGAGCCTACGAGCAGTACTTC; CDR3aa: CASSYLSSGAYEQYF
v_gene: TRBV19; d_gene: .; abundance: .; j_gene: TRBJ1-1; CDR3nt: TGTGCCAGTCGAGTTAATTGGAACACTGAAGCTTTCTTT; CDR3aa: CASRVNWNTEAFF
v_gene: TRBV15; d_gene: TRBD1; abundance: .; j_gene: TRBJ2-2; CDR3nt: TGTGCCACCAGCATCGGACAGGCCCCCACCGGGGAGCTGTTTTTT; CDR3aa: CATSIGQAPTGELFF
v_gene: TRBV10-3; d_gene: .; abundance: .; j_gene: TRBJ1-5; CDR3nt: TGTGCCACCCGACTAGAGGTCGGGGGTCAGCCCCAGCATTTT; CDR3aa: CATRLEVGGQPQHF
v_gene: TRBV7-2; d_gene: TRBD2; abundance: .; j_gene: TRBJ2-5; CDR3nt: TGTGCCAGCAAGAAGGGACTAGCGGGAGGGGAGACCCAGTACTTC; CDR3aa: CASKKGLAGGETQYF
v_gene: TRBV4-3; d_gene: .; abundance: .; j_gene: TRBJ2-3; CDR3nt: TGCGCCAGCAGCCAAGGACTCGGCACAGATACGCAGTATTTT; CDR3aa: CASSQGLGTDTQYF
v_gene: TRBV5-5; d_gene: .; abundance: .; j_gene: TRBJ2-3; CDR3nt: TGTGCCAGCAGCCCCACCGGATCCCCAGATACGCAGTATTTT; CDR3aa: CASSPTGSPDTQYF
v_gene: TRBV5-4; d_gene: .; abundance: .; j_gene: TRBJ2-7; CDR3nt: TGTGCCAGCAGCTTATCCGGAAACTACGAGCAGTACTTC; CDR3aa: CASSLSGNYEQYF
v_gene: TRBV7-9; d_gene: .; abundance: .; j_gene: TRBJ2-2; CDR3nt: TGTGCCAGCAGCTTCAGGGGCACCGGGGAGCTGTTTTTT; CDR3aa: CASSFRGTGELFF
v_gene: TRBV7-9; d_gene: .; abundance: .; j_gene: TRBJ1-1; CDR3nt: TGTGCCAGCAGCTTAGAACAGGGCACTGAAGCTTTCTTT; CDR3aa: CASSLEQGTEAFF
v_gene: TRBV4-1; d_gene: .; abundance: once; j_gene: TRBJ2-1; CDR3nt: TGCGCCAGCAGCCAAGAAATCCCTCACAGGGGACGTGGCGGGAGGATTAATGAGCAGTTCTTC; CDR3aa: CASSQEIPHRGRGGRINEQFF